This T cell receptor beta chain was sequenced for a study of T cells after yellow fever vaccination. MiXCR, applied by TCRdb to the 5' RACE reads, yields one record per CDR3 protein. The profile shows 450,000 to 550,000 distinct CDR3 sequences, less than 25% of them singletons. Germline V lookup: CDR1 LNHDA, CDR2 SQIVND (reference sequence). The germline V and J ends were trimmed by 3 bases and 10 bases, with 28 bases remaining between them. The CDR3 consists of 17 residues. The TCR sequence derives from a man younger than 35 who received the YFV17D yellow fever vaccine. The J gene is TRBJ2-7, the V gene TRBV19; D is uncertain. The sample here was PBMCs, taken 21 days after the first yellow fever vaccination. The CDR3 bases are TGTGCCAGTAGTATGTTTTCTGAGGAACGGCCCCTAAGGAAACAGTACTTC. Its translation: CASSMFSEERPLRKQYF.